The sequence of this TCR beta chain was determined in a study of cytomegalovirus exposure and HLA in healthy donors. Germline CDR1 is SGHAT and CDR2 is FQNNGV. Trimming took 3 bases from V and 1 from J, leaving 12 bases between them. This CDR3 is built from 15 residues. 13 Jbeta primers and 60 Vbeta primers were used for the PCR. Produced via immunoSEQ multiplex PCR; TCRdb's table is partial and in-frame only. The table lists approximately 300,000 clones, 75% to 90% of them singletons. The chain combines TRBV11-2 with TRBJ1-1, with D unclear. The sample consisted of PBMCs. This TCR came from a girl aged 2-15 years in good health and CMV-seronegative. The chain's CDR3 is CASSFNAAGNTEAFF. CDR3 in DNA: TGTGCCAGCAGCTTTAACGCAGCAGGGAACACTGAAGCTTTCTTT.